Listed here are 5 T cell receptor beta chains from one sample, sequenced in a study of blood T cell repertoires in COVID-19. Profiled with immunoSEQ multiplex PCR; TCRdb holds only in-frame clones, not every one. The table has around 400,000 clones, about 90% seen once. Material: peripheral blood. These receptors were taken from a woman in her twenties or thirties with COVID-19, enrolled during active disease.

This chain connects TRBV4-3 to TRBJ2-1, with 7 bases fitting TRBD2. CDR3 length: 15 amino acids. Germline V lookup: CDR1 LGHNA, CDR2 YSLEER. The ends lost 1 base at V and 2 bases at J; junction bases unmatched: 2. CDR3 coding DNA: TGCGCCAGCAGCCAAGCTGCGGGAGCCTACAATGAGCAGTTCTTC. Protein sequence: CASSQAAGAYNEQFF.

The genes are TRBV2 and TRBJ2-7; TRBD2 might be the D (6 bases). The CDR3 consists of 13 residues. Germline-derived CDR1 and CDR2 are SNHLY and FYNNEI. V lost 4 bases and J lost 2, with 9 bases in between. The CDR3 DNA follows: TGTGCCAGCAGTGTCGGAGGGCCCTACGAGCAGTACTTC. Translating it yields CASSVGGPYEQYF.

The chain links TRBV28 to TRBJ2-7; unclear D gene. The V and J ends lost 5 bases and 5 bases respectively, with 10 bases between them. The CDR3 length is 12 residues. Looked up from germline, CDR1 is MDHEN and CDR2 is SYDVKM. Here the CDR3 reads CASSPSPHEQYF. The CDR3 DNA reads TGTGCCAGCAGTCCCTCTCCTCACGAGCAGTACTTC.

This clone was counted between two and nine times. V usage is TRBV5-1 and J usage is TRBJ2-7, with D possibly matching TRBD1 (6 bases). Trimming removed 6 bases at V and 2 bases at J, with 18 bases between. Germline V CDR1 and CDR2: SGHRS, YFSETQ. The CDR3 contains 15 residues. The CDR3 DNA is TGCGCCAGCACCCCAGGGGCAGGGCCAGCCTACGAGCAGTACTTC. Its translation is CASTPGAGPAYEQYF.

The V gene is TRBV21-1, the J gene TRBJ1-1. TRBV21-1 is designated a pseudogene. The CDR3 spans 11 residues. The CDR3 bases are TGTGCCAGCAGCAAAGTGGACTCGGCTTTCTTT. The encoded protein is CASSKVDSAFF.